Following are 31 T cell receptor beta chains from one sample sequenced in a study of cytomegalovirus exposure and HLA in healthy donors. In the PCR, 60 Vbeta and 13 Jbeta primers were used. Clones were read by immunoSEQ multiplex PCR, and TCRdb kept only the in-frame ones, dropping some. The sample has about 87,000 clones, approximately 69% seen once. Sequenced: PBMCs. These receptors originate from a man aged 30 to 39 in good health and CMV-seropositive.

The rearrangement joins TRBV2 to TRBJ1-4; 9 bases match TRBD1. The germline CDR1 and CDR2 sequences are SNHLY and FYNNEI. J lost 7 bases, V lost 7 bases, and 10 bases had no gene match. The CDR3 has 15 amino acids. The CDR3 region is CASTLQGAGSEKLFF. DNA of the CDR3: TGTGCCAGCACCCTACAGGGGGCTGGTAGTGAAAAACTGTTTTTT.

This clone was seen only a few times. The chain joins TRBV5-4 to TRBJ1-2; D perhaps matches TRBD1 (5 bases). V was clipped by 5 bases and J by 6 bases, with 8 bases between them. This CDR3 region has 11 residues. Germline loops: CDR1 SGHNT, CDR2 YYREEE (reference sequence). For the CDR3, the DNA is TGTGCCAGCAGTGAAGGGGATGGCTACACCTTC. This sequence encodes CASSEGDGYTF.

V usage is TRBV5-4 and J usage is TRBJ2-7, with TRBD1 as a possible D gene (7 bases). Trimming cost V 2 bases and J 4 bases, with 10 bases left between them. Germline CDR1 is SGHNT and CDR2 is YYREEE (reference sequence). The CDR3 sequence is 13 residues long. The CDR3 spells CASSFRGTYEQYF. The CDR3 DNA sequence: TGTGCCAGCAGCTTCAGGGGGACTTACGAGCAGTACTTC.

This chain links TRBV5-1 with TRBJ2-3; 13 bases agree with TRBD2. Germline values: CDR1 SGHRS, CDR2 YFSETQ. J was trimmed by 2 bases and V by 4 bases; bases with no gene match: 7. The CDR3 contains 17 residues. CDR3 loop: CASSPRTSGGLTDTQYF. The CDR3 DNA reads TGCGCCAGCAGCCCCCGGACTAGCGGGGGCCTCACAGATACGCAGTATTTT.

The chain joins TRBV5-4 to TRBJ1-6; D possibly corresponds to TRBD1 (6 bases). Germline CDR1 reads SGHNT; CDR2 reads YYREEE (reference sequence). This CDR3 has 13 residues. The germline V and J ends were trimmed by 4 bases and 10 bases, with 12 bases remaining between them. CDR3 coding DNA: TGTGCCAGCAGCCTGGGACAAGAATCACCCCTCCACTTT. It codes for CASSLGQESPLHF.

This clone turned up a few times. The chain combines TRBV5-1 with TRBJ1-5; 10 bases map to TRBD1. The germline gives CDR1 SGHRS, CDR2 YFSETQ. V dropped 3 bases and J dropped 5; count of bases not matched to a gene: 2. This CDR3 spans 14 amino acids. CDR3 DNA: TGCGCCAGCAGCTCCGGACAGGGGGATCAGCCCCAGCATTTT. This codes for CASSSGQGDQPQHF.

The CDR3 DNA follows: TGCAGCGTTCTTGCCCCGGGACTCCGAGACTCAGATACGCAGTATTTT. It encodes CSVLAPGLRDSDTQYF. This chain connects TRBV29-1 to TRBJ2-3; a possible D gene is TRBD2 (6 bases). This CDR3 region has 16 residues. Germline V gives CDR1 SQVTM, CDR2 ANQGSEA. Trimming shortened V by 5 bases and J by 4 bases, and 22 bases separated the two germline ends.

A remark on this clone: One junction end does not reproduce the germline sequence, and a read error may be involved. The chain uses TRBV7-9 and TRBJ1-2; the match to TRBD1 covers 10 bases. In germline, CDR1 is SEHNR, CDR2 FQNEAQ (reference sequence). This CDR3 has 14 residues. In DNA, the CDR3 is TGTGCCAGCAGCCTAGGACAGGGGGAGGATGGCTACCCCTTC. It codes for CASSLGQGEDGYPF.

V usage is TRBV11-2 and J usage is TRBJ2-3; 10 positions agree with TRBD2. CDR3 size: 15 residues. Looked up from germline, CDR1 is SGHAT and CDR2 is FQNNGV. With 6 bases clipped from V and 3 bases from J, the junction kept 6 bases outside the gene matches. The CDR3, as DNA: TGTGCCAGCAGTCAAGCGGGGGGGCTAACAGATACGCAGTATTTT. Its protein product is CASSQAGGLTDTQYF.

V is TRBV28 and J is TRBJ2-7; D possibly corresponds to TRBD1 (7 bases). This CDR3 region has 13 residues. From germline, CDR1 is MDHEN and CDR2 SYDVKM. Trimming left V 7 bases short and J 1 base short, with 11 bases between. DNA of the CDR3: TGTGCCAGCACTCCAGGGGGGTCCTACGAGCAGTACTTC. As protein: CASTPGGSYEQYF.

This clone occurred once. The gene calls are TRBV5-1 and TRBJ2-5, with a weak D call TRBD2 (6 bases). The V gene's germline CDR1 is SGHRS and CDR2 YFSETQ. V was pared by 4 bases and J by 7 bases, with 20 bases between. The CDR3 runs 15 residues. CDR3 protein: CASSPEGTFVGTQYF. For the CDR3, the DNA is TGCGCCAGCAGCCCGGAGGGGACCTTCGTGGGGACCCAGTACTTC.

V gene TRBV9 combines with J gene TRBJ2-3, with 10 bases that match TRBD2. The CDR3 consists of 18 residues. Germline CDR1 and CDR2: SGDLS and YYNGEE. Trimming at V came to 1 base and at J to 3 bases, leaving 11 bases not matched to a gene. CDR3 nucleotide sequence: TGTGCCAGCAGCGTAATAGGAAGGACTAGCGGAAAGACAGATACGCAGTATTTT. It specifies CASSVIGRTSGKTDTQYF.

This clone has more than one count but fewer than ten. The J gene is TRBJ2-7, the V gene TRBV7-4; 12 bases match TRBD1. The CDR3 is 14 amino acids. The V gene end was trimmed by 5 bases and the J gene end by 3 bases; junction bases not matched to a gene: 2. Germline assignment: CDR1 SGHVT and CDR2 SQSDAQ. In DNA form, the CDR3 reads TGTGCCAGCAGCGGGACAGGGGGCGTCTACGAGCAGTACTTC. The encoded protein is CASSGTGGVYEQYF. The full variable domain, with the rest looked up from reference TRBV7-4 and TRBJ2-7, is GAGVSQSPRYKVAKRGRDVALRCDSISGHVTLYWYRQTLGQGSEVLTYSQSDAQRDKSGRPSGRFSAERPERSVSTLKIQRTEQGDSAVYLCASSGTGGVYEQYFGPGTRLTVT.

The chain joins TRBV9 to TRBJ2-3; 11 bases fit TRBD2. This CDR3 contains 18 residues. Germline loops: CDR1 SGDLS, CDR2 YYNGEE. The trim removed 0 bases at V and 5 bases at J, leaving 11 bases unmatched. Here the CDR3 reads CASSVAPLSGGAIDTQYF. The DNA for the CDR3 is TGTGCCAGCAGCGTAGCTCCACTTAGCGGGGGGGCGATAGATACGCAGTATTTT.

As DNA, the CDR3 is TGTGCCAGCAGTCGGACTTATGAGGGGCCCCAGCATTTT. This gives the protein CASSRTYEGPQHF. The chain couples TRBV6-1 to TRBJ1-5; D is undetermined. Deletions cut 5 bases from V and 9 bases from J, with 14 bases between. Germline loops: CDR1 MNHNS, CDR2 SASEGT. The CDR3 loop spans 13 amino acids.

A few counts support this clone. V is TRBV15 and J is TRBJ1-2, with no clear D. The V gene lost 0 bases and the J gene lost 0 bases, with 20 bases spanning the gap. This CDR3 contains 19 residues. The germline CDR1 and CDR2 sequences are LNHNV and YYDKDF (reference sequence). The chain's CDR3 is CATSRDNAPRGRSNYGYTF. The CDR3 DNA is TGTGCCACCAGCAGAGATAACGCCCCGAGAGGAAGATCTAACTATGGCTACACCTTC.

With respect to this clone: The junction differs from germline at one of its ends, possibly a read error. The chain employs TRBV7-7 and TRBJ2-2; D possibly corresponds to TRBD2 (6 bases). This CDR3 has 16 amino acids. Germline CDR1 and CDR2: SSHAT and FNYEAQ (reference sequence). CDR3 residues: CASSPGLISAGGELFF. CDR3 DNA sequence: TGTGCTAGCAGCCCCGGACTAATCTCCGCAGGCGGGGAGCTGTTTTTT.

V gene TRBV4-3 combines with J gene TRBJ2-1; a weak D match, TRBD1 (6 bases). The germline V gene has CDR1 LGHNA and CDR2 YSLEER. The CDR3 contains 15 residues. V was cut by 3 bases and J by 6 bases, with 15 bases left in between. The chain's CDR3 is CASSHEGGLFNEQFF. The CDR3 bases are TGCGCCAGCAGCCATGAAGGGGGTCTGTTCAATGAGCAGTTCTTC.

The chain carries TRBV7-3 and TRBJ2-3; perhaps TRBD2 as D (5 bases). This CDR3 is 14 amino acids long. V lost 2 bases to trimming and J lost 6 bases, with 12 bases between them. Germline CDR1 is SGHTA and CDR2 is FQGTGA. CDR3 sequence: CASSLGLDGDTQYF. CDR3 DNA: TGTGCCAGCAGCTTAGGACTCGATGGGGATACGCAGTATTTT.

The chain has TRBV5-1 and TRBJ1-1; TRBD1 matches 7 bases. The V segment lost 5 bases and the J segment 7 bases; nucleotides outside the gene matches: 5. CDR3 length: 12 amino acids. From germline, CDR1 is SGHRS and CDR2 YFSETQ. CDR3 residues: CASRRTGDEAFF. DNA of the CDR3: TGCGCCAGCAGGAGGACAGGCGATGAAGCTTTCTTT.

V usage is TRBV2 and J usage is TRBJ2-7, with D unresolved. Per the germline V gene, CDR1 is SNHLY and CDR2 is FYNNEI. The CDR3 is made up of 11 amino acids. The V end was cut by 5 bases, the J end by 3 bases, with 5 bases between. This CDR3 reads CASSFLYEQYF. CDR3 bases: TGTGCCAGCAGTTTTCTCTACGAGCAGTACTTC.

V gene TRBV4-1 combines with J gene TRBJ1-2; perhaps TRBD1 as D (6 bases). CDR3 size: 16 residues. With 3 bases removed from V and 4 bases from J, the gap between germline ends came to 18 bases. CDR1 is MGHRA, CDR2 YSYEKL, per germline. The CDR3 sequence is CASSQPGHFRFYGYTF. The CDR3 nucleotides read TGCGCCAGCAGCCAGCCGGGACACTTTCGCTTCTATGGCTACACCTTC.

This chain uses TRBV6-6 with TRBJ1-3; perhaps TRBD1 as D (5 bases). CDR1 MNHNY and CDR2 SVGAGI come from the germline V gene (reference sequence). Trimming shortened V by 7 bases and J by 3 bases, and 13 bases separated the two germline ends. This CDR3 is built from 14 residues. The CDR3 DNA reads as TGTGCCAGCACCTCCCAGGGAGGTGGAAACACCATATATTTT. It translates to CASTSQGGGNTIYF.

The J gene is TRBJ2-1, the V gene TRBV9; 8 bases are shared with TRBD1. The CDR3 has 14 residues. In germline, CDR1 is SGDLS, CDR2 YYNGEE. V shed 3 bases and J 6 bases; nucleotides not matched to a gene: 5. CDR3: CASSGPTGANEQFF. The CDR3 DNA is TGTGCCAGCAGCGGACCGACAGGGGCCAATGAGCAGTTCTTC.

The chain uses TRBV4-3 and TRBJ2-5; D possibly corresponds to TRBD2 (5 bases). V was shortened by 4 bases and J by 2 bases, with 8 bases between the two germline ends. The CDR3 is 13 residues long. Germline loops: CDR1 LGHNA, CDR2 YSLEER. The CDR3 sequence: CASSRGRQETQYF. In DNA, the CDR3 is TGCGCCAGCAGCCGAGGGCGGCAAGAGACCCAGTACTTC.

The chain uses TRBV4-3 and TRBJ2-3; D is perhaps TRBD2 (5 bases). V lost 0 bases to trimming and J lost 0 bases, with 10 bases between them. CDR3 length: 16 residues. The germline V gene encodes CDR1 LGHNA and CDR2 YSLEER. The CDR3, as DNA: TGCGCCAGCAGCCAAGAAGCTAGGACTAGCACAGATACGCAGTATTTT. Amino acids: CASSQEARTSTDTQYF.

CDR3 bases: TGTGCCAGCAGTACCCGCCGGGACACTGAAGCTTTCTTT. Its protein product is CASSTRRDTEAFF. This chain uses TRBV6-1 with TRBJ1-1; D uncertain. The CDR3 consists of 13 residues. Trimming shortened V by 5 bases and J by 3 bases, and 10 bases separated the two germline ends. Germline-derived CDR1 and CDR2 are MNHNS and SASEGT.

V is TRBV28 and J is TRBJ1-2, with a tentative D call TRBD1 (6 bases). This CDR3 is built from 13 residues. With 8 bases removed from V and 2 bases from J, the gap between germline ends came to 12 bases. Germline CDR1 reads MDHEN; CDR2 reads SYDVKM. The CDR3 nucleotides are TGTGCCAGCTATACCCAGGGGAACTATGGCTACACCTTC. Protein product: CASYTQGNYGYTF.

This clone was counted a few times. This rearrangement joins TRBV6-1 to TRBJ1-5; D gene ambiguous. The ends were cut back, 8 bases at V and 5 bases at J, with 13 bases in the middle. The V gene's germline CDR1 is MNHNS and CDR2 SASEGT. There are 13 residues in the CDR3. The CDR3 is CASWRFGDQPQHF. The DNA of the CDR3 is TGTGCCAGCTGGAGGTTTGGTGATCAGCCCCAGCATTTT.

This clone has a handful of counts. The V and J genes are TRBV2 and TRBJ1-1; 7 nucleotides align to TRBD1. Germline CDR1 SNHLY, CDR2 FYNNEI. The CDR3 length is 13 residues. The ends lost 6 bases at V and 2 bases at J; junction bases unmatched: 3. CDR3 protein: CASSNRGNTEAFF. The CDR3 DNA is TGTGCCAGCAGCAACAGGGGAAACACTGAAGCTTTCTTT.

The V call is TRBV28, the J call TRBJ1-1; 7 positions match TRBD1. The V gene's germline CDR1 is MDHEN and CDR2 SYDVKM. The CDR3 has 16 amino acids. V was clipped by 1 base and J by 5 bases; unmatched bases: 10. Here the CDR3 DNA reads TGTGCCAGCAGTTTATCACTAGGGGGCGCGGAGACTGAAGCTTTCTTT. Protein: CASSLSLGGAETEAFF.